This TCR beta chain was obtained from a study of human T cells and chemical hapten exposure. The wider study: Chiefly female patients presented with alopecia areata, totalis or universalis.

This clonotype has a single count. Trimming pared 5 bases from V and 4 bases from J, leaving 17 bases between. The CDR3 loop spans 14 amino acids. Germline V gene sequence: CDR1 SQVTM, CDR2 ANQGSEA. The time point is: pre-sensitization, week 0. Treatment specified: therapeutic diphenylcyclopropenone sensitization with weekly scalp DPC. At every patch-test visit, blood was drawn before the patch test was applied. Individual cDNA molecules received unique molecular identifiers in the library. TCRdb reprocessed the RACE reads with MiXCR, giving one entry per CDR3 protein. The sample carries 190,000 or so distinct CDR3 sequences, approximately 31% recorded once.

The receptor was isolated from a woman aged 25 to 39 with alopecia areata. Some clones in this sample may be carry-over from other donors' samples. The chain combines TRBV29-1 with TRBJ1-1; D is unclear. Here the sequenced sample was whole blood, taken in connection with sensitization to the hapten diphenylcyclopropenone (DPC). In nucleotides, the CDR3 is TGCAGCGTTAACGGTCCCCCTTCGGGCACTGAAGCTTTCTTT. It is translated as CSVNGPPSGTEAFF.